These T cell receptor beta chains were read from a single sample in a study of PD-L1 blockade in urothelial cancer. The method was immunoSEQ multiplex PCR; TCRdb's version includes in-frame clones alone and lacks a portion of them. Of more than 45,000 clones detected, roughly 88% appear once; the ten largest clones hold roughly 3.6%. Sequenced material: PBMCs, taken around atezolizumab (anti-PD-L1) treatment. The receptors come from an older man with urothelial cancer. CDR3s include the opening cysteine and the closing phenylalanine or tryptophan. The D gene is left open where the match is weak. Clone size appears in some rows only: once, few, many, or a class for an expanded clone.

cdr3_length clone_size j_call v_call d_call cdr3_nt cdr3_aa
13 - TRBJ2-2 TRBV5-4 - TGTGCCAGCAGCTTTTACAGTACCGGGGAGCTGTTTTTT CASSFYSTGELFF
16 - TRBJ1-5 TRBV19 - TGTGCCAGTAGTATATTGGGAGATTTAAGCAATCAGCCCCAGCATTTT CASSILGDLSNQPQHF
14 - TRBJ2-1 TRBV27 - TGTGCCAGCAGTTATGACCAGCGGTACAATGAGCAGTTCTTC CASSYDQRYNEQFF
14 - TRBJ2-5 TRBV5-1 - TGCGCCAGCAGCTTGGGAGCGCACCAAGAGACCCAGTACTTC CASSLGAHQETQYF
15 - TRBJ2-2 TRBV5-4 TRBD2 TGTGCCAGCAGCTTCCTAGCGGAAAACACCGGGGAGCTGTTTTTT CASSFLAENTGELFF
14 few TRBJ2-7 TRBV19 TRBD1 TGTGCCAGTAGTGAGACAGGGAATACCTACGAGCAGTACTTC CASSETGNTYEQYF
11 - TRBJ2-7 TRBV28 - TGTGCCAGCAGTTCCTTGTACGAGCAGTACTTC CASSSLYEQYF
14 - TRBJ2-7 TRBV18 TRBD1 TGTGCCAGCTCACCGGGACAGGGAGGAAGGGAGCAGTACTTC CASSPGQGGREQYF
15 few TRBJ2-2 TRBV2 TRBD2 TGTGCCAGCAGTGTTAGCGGGACGAACACCGGGGAGCTGTTTTTT CASSVSGTNTGELFF
15 few TRBJ1-4 TRBV14 TRBD1 TGTGCCAGCAGCCAAACTACAGGGGGGAATGAAAAACTGTTTTTT CASSQTTGGNEKLFF
13 once TRBJ2-7 TRBV11-2 - TGTGCCAGCAGCCCCCGAGCGTTCTACGAGCAGTACTTC CASSPRAFYEQYF
12 few TRBJ2-1 TRBV12-5 - TGTGCTAGTGGTTCGGGGTACAATGAGCAGTTCTTC CASGSGYNEQFF
14 once TRBJ2-1 TRBV7-2 TRBD2 TGTGCCAGCAGCTTGCGACTAGCGGGAGATGAGCAGTTCTTC CASSLRLAGDEQFF
14 - TRBJ2-7 TRBV13 TRBD1 TGTGCCAGCAGCCCAAGGGACAGGGGCTACGAGCAGTACTTC CASSPRDRGYEQYF
12 - TRBJ1-1 TRBV29-1 TRBD1 TGCAGCGTTGAGAGGGGGCCCAATGAAGCTTTCTTT CSVERGPNEAFF
12 - TRBJ2-7 TRBV6-1 - TGTGCCAGCGGGCAGGCCGACTACGAGCAGTACTTC CASGQADYEQYF
13 - TRBJ2-3 TRBV19 - TGTGCCAGTAGTATTTCAGGGGTAGATACGCAGTATTTT CASSISGVDTQYF
15 - TRBJ2-3 TRBV13 - TGTGCCAGCAGCTTAGGTTCTAGCGTGGTGAGCACGCAGTATTTT CASSLGSSVVSTQYF
15 - TRBJ1-4 TRBV18 TRBD1 TGTGCCAGCTCACCAAACACAGGGGCCCTTGAAAAACTGTTTTTT CASSPNTGALEKLFF
17 - TRBJ2-5 TRBV5-1 TRBD2 TGCGCCAGCAGCCTGCCGTTAGCGGGAGGAGGGCAAGAGACCCAGTACTTC CASSLPLAGGGQETQYF
15 - TRBJ2-5 TRBV7-9 TRBD2 TGTGCCAGCAGCTTACAGCTAGCGGGAGGAGAGACCCAGTACTTC CASSLQLAGGETQYF
16 - TRBJ2-2 TRBV6-6 TRBD1 TGTGCCAGCAGCCACGGAGGGACAGGGGGCCCCGGGGAGCTGTTTTTT CASSHGGTGGPGELFF
17 once TRBJ2-5 TRBV27 - TGTGCCAGCAGCCCAACCAGGCCCACGCAGAGGGAAGAGACCCAGTACTTC CASSPTRPTQREETQYF
16 - TRBJ1-5 TRBV9 TRBD1 TGTGCCAGCAGCGTAGATACAGGGGGAAGCAATCAGCCCCAGCATTTT CASSVDTGGSNQPQHF
15 once TRBJ2-5 TRBV5-6 - TGTGCCAGCAGTGTAGGGCCCGCGGAGGCGGAGACCCAGTACTTC CASSVGPAEAETQYF
18 - TRBJ2-3 TRBV28 TRBD2 TGTGCCAGCAGTTCCGCTGGGCGGGGGGCAGTTGGCACAGATACGCAGTATTTT CASSSAGRGAVGTDTQYF
16 once TRBJ2-3 TRBV19 TRBD2 TGTGCCAGTAGTATGGGTAGCGGGAGGGCAGGAGATACGCAGTATTTT CASSMGSGRAGDTQYF
12 - TRBJ2-1 TRBV7-2 - TGTGCCAGCAGCTTAGTCCTGACTAGTCCGTTCTTC CASSLVLTSPFF
16 - TRBJ2-5 TRBV15 TRBD2 TGTGCCACCAGCGAACGGACTAGCTCAGGTTGGGAGACCCAGTACTTC CATSERTSSGWETQYF
15 few TRBJ2-1 TRBV19 - TGTGCCAGTAGCTCGGACGGGGGCTCCTACAATGAGCAGTTCTTC CASSSDGGSYNEQFF
14 - TRBJ2-5 TRBV5-6 TRBD2 TGTGCCAGCAGCTTTAGCGGGAGTGTAGAGACCCAGTACTTC CASSFSGSVETQYF
15 - TRBJ2-1 TRBV27 TRBD1 TGTGCCAGCAGCCCGACCCTACAGGGGGCTGGTGAGCAGTTCTTC CASSPTLQGAGEQFF
13 - TRBJ2-3 TRBV19 - TGTGCCAGTAAGAAGACTGGGTCAGATACGCAGTATTTT CASKKTGSDTQYF
13 - TRBJ1-2 TRBV30 TRBD1 TGTGCCTGGAGTGTACAGGGGAGGTATGGCTACACCTTC CAWSVQGRYGYTF
15 - TRBJ2-1 TRBV6-5 TRBD2 TGTGCCAGCAACGTAGCGGGAGGAGGAAGGAATGAGCAGTTCTTC CASNVAGGGRNEQFF
16 - TRBJ2-1 TRBV5-6 TRBD2 TGTGCCAGCAGCTTGGCGAGACTAGCGGAGGGGCGTGAGCAGTTCTTC CASSLARLAEGREQFF
14 - TRBJ1-1 TRBV5-1 - TGCGCCAGCAGCTTTCAGTCCGAGAACACTGAAGCTTTCTTT CASSFQSENTEAFF
15 - TRBJ2-2 TRBV10-2 TRBD2 TGCGCCAGCAGTCGGACTAGCGGCAACACCGGGGAGCTGTTTTTT CASSRTSGNTGELFF
14 once TRBJ1-1 TRBV7-2 - TGTGCCAGCAGCTTACCTACAGTGAACACTGAAGCTTTCTTT CASSLPTVNTEAFF
13 - TRBJ2-7 TRBV11-2 - TGTGCCAGCTGCGAGGGCCCCTCCTACGAGCAGTACTTC CASCEGPSYEQYF
11 - TRBJ2-7 TRBV30 - TGTGCCTGGAGTCTCCAGGGAGAGCAGTACTTC CAWSLQGEQYF
15 - TRBJ1-2 TRBV19 TRBD1 TGTGCCAGTAGGCCTCAGACAGGGGGCGACTATGGCTACACCTTC CASRPQTGGDYGYTF
14 - TRBJ2-1 TRBV28 TRBD1 TGTGCCAGCATTGCCGGGACAGGCAATATTGAGCAGTTCTTC CASIAGTGNIEQFF
16 - TRBJ2-1 TRBV5-3 TRBD2 TGTGCCAGAAGCCCGGTTACTAGCGGGAAGGTTATTGAGCAGTTCTTC CARSPVTSGKVIEQFF
14 - TRBJ2-1 TRBV5-1 - TGCGCCAGCAGCCGTACACGTTCCTACAATGAGCAGTTCTTC CASSRTRSYNEQFF
11 - TRBJ1-2 TRBV20-1 TRBD1 TGCAGTGCTAGAGGGGACAGGGGGCGCTACTTC CSARGDRGRYF
16 - TRBJ2-7 TRBV7-2 - TGTGCCAGCAGCTTGGGACTCCCGGGTGCCTCCTACGAGCAGTACTTC CASSLGLPGASYEQYF
15 - TRBJ1-3 TRBV28 - TGTGCCAGCAGTTTTGTGGCAGATTCTGGAAACACCATATATTTT CASSFVADSGNTIYF
15 - TRBJ2-3 TRBV7-9 - TGTGCCAGCAGCTTAGCTGGCAGGGTTGAAGATACGCAGTATTTT CASSLAGRVEDTQYF
13 - TRBJ2-5 TRBV11-1 - TGTGCCAGCAGCTTAGGGGGACTTCAGACCCAGTACTTC CASSLGGLQTQYF